A single sample is the source of the 11 T cell receptor beta chains below, sequenced in a study of blood T cell repertoires in COVID-19. Some clones are missing from TCRdb's copy, which holds only in-frame ones; the method was immunoSEQ multiplex PCR. The data contain about 19,000 clones, around nine tenths of them singletons. Sequenced material: peripheral blood. The source is a human donor in a cohort sampled during active COVID-19.

The rearrangement uses TRBV2 and TRBJ2-2; perhaps TRBD1 as D (6 bases). Trimming pared 4 bases from V and 1 base from J, leaving 10 bases between. Germline V gives CDR1 SNHLY, CDR2 FYNNEI. The CDR3 is 15 residues long. The CDR3 nucleotides read TGTGCCAGCAGTGTTACAGGGTTGAACACCGGGGAGCTGTTTTTT. Translating gives CASSVTGLNTGELFF.

This chain links TRBV7-9 with TRBJ2-7; 9 bases fit TRBD1. The CDR3 contains 14 residues. In germline, CDR1 is SEHNR, CDR2 FQNEAQ (reference sequence). The V segment lost 4 bases and the J segment 6 bases; nucleotides outside the gene matches: 7. The CDR3 loop is CASSSGQGIGEQYF. In DNA, the CDR3 is TGTGCCAGCAGCTCCGGACAGGGGATCGGCGAGCAGTACTTC. The variable domain in full, with the rest retrieved from reference TRBV7-9 and TRBJ2-7, is DTGVSQNPRHKITKRGQNVTFRCDPISEHNRLYWYRQTLGQGPEFLTYFQNEAQLEKSRLLSDRFSAERPKGSFSTLEIQRTEQGDSAMYLCASSSGQGIGEQYFGPGTRLTVT.

Relative to its sample, this clone is medium-sized. The chain uses TRBV4-1 and TRBJ1-1, with a tentative D call TRBD1 (6 bases). Trimming left V 5 bases short and J 1 base short, with 11 bases between. The germline V gene encodes CDR1 MGHRA and CDR2 YSYEKL. This CDR3 is built from 14 residues. CDR3 protein: CASSTRTENTEAFF. In DNA, the CDR3 is TGCGCCAGCAGCACCCGGACAGAGAACACTGAAGCTTTCTTT.

This clone was counted a single time. The junction shows a germline mismatch at one end, possibly a read error. The rearrangement uses TRBV18 and TRBJ2-4, with a tentative D call TRBD1 (5 bases). The CDR3 extends over 15 amino acids. Germline V gives CDR1 KGHSH, CDR2 LQKENI. As DNA, the CDR3 is TGTGCCAGCTCCCCACAGGCAGGTTCCAAAAACATTCAGTACTTC. This sequence encodes CASSPQAGSKNIQYF.

The V and J genes are TRBV28 and TRBJ2-7, with D possibly matching TRBD1 (6 bases). This CDR3 has 14 residues. V was trimmed by 6 bases and J by 7 bases, leaving 19 bases between them. Per the germline V gene, CDR1 is MDHEN and CDR2 is SYDVKM. The DNA of the CDR3 is TGTGCCAGCAGACTCCGGGACACTGTAGGAGAGCAGTACTTC. It translates to CASRLRDTVGEQYF.

The chain is built from TRBV7-9 and TRBJ1-1; 9 nucleotides line up with TRBD1. With V trimmed by 2 bases and J by 5 bases, 9 bases remained unmatched. This CDR3 is 16 amino acids long. Germline CDR1 and CDR2: SEHNR and FQNEAQ (reference sequence). CDR3 sequence reads: CASSLYVGTGKTEAFF. Here the CDR3 DNA reads TGTGCCAGCAGCTTATATGTTGGGACAGGGAAGACTGAAGCTTTCTTT.

The rearrangement links TRBV7-8 to TRBJ2-7; 9 nucleotides line up with TRBD2. The ends lost 0 bases at V and 2 bases at J; junction bases unmatched: 2. CDR1 SGHVS and CDR2 FQNEAQ come from the germline V gene. The CDR3 has 15 amino acids. CDR3 DNA: TGTGCCAGCAGCTTAGCCGGGACTAGCACCTACGAGCAGTACTTC. It specifies CASSLAGTSTYEQYF.

J is TRBJ2-3 and V is TRBV4-2; tentative D call: TRBD2 (5 bases). The CDR3 sequence is 16 residues long. Germline V gene sequence: CDR1 LGHNA, CDR2 YNFKEQ. Trimming pared 3 bases from V and 2 bases from J, leaving 15 bases between. The CDR3 DNA reads as TGTGCCAGCAGCCAGCTACTAGATCTTAACACAGATACGCAGTATTTT. Its protein product is CASSQLLDLNTDTQYF.

This chain links TRBV12-3 or TRBV12-4 with TRBJ1-2; D is uncertain. This CDR3 has 13 residues. V dropped 6 bases and J dropped 8 bases, with 16 bases sitting between them. This CDR3 is CASSHGQSGGYTF. In DNA form, the CDR3 reads TGTGCCAGCAGCCATGGGCAATCTGGAGGCTACACCTTC.

The chain uses TRBV7-9 and TRBJ1-3; TRBD1 agrees at 7 bases. The CDR3 loop spans 15 amino acids. The V and J ends lost 5 bases and 0 bases, in that order; junction bases with no gene match: 4. Germline V lookup: CDR1 SEHNR, CDR2 FQNEAQ (reference sequence). CDR3 sequence: CASSRDSLSGNTIYF. In DNA, the CDR3 is TGTGCCAGCAGCAGGGACAGCCTCTCTGGAAACACCATATATTTT.

A single count supports this clone. The chain links TRBV4-2 to TRBJ2-7, with TRBD1 identical over 11 bases. The V gene's germline CDR1 is LGHNA and CDR2 YNFKEQ. The CDR3 has 16 amino acids. V lost 4 bases to trimming and J lost 3 bases; unmatched junction nucleotides: 8. The CDR3 protein is CASSRIGGQGVYEQYF. CDR3 sequence (DNA): TGTGCCAGCAGCCGCATTGGGGGACAGGGGGTCTACGAGCAGTACTTC.